This T cell receptor beta chain appears in the sequencing data of a study of identifying expanded T cells in peripheral blood. Overall study findings and caveats: Technical replicates showed about 1.1 changed clones; roughly two weeks about 16.4; four weeks 19.

The germline CDR1 and CDR2 sequences are MNHNY and SVGAGI (reference sequence). The CDR3 sequence is 13 residues long. Trimming left V 5 bases short and J 6 bases short, with 13 bases between. Concerning this clone itself: Its antigen is still unknown.

Measured with immunoSEQ multiplex PCR; TCRdb has only the in-frame clones, and not every one. Among 95,000 to 150,000 clones listed, roughly 80% were seen once. The TCR originated in a person aged 18 to 75 in good health. The rearrangement uses TRBV6-6 and TRBJ1-2; D perhaps matches TRBD1 (5 bases). Sequencing input: blood. CDR3 DNA sequence: TGTGCCAGCAGTCGCTACCAGGGAGATGGCTACACCTTC. Protein sequence: CASSRYQGDGYTF.